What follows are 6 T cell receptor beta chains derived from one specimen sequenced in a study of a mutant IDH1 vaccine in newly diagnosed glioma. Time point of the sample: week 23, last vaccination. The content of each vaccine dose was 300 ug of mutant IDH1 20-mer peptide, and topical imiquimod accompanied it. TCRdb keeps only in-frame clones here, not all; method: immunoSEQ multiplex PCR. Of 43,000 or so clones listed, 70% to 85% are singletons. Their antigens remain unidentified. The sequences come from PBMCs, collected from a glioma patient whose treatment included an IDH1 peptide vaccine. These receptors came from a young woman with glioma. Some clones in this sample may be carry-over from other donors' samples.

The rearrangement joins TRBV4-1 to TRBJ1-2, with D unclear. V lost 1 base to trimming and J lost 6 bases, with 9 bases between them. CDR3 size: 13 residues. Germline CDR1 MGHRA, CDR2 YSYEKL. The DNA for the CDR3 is TGCGCCAGCAGCCAAGTGTTCCGGGATGGCTACACCTTC. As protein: CASSQVFRDGYTF.

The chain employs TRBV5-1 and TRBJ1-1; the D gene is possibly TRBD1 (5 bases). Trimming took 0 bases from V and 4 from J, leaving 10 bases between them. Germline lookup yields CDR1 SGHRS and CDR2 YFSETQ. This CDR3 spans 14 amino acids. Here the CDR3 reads CASSLAGRGTEAFF. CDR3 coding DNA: TGCGCCAGCAGCTTGGCGGGGAGGGGCACTGAAGCTTTCTTT.

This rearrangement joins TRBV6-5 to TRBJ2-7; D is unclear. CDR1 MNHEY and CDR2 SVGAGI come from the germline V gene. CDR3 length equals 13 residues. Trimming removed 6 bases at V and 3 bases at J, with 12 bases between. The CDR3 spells CASSPRRLYEQYF. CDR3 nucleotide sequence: TGTGCCAGCAGCCCTAGGAGACTCTACGAGCAGTACTTC.

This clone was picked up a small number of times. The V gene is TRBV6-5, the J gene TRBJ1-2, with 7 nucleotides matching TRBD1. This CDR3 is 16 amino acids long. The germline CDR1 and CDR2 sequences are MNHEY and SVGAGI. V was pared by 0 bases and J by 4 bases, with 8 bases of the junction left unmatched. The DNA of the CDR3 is TGTGCCAGCAGTTACTCCCGCACAGGGGTCCCCTATGGCTACACCTTC. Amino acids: CASSYSRTGVPYGYTF.

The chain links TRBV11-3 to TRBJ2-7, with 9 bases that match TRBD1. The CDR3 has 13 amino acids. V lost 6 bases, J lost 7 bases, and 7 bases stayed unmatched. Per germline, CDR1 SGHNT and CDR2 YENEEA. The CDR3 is CASSQQGAGEQYF. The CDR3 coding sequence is TGTGCCAGCAGTCAACAGGGGGCTGGAGAGCAGTACTTC.

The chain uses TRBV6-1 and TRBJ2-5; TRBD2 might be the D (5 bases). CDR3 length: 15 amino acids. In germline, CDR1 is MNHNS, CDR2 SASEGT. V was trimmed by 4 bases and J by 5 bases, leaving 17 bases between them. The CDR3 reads CASSGPPGSGETQYF. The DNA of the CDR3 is TGTGCCAGCAGTGGTCCTCCTGGGAGTGGGGAGACCCAGTACTTC.